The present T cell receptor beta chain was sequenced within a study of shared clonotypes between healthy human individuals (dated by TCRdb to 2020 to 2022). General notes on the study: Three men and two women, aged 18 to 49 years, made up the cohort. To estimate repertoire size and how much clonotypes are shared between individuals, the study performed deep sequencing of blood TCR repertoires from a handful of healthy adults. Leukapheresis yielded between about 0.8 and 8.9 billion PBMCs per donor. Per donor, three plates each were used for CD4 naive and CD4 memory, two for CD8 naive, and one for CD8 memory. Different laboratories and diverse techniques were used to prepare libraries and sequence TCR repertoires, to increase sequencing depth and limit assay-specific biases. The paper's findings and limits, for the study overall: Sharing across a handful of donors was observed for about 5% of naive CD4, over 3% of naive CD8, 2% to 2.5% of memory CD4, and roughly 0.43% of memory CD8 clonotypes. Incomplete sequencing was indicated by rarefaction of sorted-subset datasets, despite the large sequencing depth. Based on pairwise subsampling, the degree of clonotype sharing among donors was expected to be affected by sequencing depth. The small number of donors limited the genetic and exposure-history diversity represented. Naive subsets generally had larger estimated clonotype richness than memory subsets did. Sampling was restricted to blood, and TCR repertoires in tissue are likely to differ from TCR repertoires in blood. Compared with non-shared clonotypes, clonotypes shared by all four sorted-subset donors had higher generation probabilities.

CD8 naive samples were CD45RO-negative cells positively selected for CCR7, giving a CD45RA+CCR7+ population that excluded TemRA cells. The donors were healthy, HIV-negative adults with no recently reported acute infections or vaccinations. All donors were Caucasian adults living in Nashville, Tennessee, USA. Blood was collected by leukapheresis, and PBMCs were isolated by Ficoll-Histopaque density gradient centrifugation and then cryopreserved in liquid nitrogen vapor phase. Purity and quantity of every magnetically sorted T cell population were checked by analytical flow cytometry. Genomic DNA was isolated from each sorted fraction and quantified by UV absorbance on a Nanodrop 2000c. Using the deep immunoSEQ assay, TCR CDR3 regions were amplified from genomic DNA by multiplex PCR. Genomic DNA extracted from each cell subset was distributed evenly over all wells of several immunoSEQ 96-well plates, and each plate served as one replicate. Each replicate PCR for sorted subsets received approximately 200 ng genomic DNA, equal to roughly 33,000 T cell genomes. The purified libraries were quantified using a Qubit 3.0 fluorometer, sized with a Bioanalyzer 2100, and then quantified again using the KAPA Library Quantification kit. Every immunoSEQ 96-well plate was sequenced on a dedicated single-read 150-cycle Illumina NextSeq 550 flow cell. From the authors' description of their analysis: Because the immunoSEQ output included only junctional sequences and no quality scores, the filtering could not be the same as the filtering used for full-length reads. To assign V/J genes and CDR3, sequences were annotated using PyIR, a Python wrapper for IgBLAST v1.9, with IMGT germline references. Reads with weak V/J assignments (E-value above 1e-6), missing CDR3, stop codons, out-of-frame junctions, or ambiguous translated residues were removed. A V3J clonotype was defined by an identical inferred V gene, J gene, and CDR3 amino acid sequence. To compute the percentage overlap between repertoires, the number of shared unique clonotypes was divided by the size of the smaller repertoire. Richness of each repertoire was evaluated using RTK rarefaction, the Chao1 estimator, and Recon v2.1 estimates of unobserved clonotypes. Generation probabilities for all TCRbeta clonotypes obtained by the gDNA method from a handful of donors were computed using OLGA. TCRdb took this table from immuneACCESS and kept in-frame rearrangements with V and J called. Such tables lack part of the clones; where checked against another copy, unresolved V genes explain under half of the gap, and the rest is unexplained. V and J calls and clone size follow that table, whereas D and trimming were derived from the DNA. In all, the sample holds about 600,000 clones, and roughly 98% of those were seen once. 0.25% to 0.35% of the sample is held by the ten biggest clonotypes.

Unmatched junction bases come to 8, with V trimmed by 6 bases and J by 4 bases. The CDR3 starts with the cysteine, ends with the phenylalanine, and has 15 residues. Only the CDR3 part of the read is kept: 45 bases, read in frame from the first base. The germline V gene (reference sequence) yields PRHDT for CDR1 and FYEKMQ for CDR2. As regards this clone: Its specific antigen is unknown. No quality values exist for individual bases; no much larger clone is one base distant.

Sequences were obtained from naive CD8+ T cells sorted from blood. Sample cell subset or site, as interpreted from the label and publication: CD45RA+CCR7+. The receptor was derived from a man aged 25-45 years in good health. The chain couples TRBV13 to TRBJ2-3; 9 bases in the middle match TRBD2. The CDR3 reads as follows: CASSEGGRAPDTQYF. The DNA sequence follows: TGTGCCAGCAGTGAGGGCGGGAGGGCCCCAGATACGCAGTATTTT. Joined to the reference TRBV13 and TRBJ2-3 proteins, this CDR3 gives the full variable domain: AAGVIQSPRHLIKEKRETATLKCYPIPRHDTVYWYQQGPGQDPQFLISFYEKMQSDKGSIPDRFSAQQFSDYHSELNMSSLELGDSALYFCASSEGGRAPDTQYFGPGTRLTVL.